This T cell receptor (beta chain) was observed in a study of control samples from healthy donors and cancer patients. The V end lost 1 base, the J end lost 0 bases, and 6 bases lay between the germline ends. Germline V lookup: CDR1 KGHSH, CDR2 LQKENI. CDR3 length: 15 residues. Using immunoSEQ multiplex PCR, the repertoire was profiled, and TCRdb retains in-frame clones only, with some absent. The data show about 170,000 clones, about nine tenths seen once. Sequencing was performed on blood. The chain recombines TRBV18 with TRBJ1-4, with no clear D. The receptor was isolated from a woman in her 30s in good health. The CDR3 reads CASSPQISTNEKLFF. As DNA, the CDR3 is TGTGCCAGCTCACCACAGATTTCAACTAATGAAAAACTGTTTTTT.